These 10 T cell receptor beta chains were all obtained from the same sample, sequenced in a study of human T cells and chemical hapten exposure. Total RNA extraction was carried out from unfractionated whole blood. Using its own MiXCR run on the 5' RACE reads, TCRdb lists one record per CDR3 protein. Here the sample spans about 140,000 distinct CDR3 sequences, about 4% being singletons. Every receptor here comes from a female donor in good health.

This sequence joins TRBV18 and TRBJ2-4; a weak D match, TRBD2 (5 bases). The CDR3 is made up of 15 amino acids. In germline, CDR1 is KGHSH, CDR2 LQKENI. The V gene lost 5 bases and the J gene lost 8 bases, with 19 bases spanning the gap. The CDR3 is CASSSSGGYEDIQYF. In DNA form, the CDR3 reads TGTGCCAGCTCATCATCCGGCGGGTATGAAGACATTCAGTACTTC.

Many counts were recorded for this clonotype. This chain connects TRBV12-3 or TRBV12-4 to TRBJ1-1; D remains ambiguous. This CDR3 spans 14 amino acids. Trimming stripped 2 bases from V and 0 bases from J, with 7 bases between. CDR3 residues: CASSLRLMNTEAFF. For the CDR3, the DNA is TGTGCCAGCAGTTTAAGATTAATGAACACTGAAGCTTTCTTT.

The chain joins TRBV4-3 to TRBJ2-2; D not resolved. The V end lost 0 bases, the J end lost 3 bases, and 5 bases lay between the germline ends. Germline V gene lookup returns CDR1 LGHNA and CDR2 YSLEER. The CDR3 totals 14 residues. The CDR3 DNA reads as TGCGCCAGCAGCCAAGAGGGTGACACCGGGGAGCTGTTTTTT. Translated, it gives CASSQEGDTGELFF.

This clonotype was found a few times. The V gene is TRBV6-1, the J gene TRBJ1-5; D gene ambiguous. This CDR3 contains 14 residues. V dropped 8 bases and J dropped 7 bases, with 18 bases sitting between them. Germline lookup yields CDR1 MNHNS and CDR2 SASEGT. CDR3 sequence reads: CASCKGPLIQPQHF. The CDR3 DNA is TGTGCCAGCTGCAAGGGCCCTTTAATCCAGCCCCAGCATTTT.

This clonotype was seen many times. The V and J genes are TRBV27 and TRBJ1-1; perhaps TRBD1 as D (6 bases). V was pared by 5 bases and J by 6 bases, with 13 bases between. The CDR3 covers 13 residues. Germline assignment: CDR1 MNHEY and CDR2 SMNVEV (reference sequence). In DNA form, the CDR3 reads TGTGCCAGCAGTCCATGGGGGGGCGCTGAAGCTTTCTTT. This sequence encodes CASSPWGGAEAFF.

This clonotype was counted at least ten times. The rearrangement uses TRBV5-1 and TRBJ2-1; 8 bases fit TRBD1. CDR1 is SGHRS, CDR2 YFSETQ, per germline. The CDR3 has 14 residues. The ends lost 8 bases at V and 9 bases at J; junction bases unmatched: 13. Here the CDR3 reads CASSTGGIMGEQFF. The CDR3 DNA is TGCGCCAGTTCTACAGGGGGTATCATGGGTGAGCAGTTCTTC.

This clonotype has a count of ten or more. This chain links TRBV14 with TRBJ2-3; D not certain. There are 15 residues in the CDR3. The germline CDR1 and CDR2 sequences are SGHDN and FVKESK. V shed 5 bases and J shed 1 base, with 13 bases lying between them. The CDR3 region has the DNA TGTGCCAGCAGCACGCGGACCTATCGCACAGATACGCAGTATTTT. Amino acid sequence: CASSTRTYRTDTQYF.

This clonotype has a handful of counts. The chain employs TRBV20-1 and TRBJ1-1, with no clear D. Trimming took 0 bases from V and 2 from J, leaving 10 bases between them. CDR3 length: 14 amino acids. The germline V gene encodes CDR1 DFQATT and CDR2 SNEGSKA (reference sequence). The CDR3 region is CSARDHEGNTEAFF. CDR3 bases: TGCAGTGCTAGAGATCACGAGGGAAACACTGAAGCTTTCTTT.

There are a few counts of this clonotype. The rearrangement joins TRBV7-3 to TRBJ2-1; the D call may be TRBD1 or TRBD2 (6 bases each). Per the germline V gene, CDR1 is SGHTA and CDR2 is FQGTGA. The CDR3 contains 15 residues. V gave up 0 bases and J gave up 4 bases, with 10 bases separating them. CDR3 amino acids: CASSLTGGQYNEQFF. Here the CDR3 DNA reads TGTGCCAGCAGCTTAACAGGGGGGCAGTACAATGAGCAGTTCTTC.

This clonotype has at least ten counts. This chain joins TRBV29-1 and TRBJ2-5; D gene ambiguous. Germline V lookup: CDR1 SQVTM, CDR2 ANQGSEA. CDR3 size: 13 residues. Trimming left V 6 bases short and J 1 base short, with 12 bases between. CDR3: CSVDRRIQETQYF. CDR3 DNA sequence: TGCAGCGTGGATCGACGGATCCAAGAGACCCAGTACTTC.